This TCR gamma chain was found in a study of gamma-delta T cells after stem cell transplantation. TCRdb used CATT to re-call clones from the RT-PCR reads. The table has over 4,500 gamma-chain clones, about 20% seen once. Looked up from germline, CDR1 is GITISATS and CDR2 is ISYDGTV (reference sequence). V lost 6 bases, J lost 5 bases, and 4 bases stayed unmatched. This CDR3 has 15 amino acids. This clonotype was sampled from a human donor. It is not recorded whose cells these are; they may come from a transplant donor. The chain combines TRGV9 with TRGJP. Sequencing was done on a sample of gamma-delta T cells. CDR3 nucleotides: TGTGCCTTGTGGATTAAAGAGTTGGGCAAAAAAATCAAGGTATTT. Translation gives CALWIKELGKKIKVF.